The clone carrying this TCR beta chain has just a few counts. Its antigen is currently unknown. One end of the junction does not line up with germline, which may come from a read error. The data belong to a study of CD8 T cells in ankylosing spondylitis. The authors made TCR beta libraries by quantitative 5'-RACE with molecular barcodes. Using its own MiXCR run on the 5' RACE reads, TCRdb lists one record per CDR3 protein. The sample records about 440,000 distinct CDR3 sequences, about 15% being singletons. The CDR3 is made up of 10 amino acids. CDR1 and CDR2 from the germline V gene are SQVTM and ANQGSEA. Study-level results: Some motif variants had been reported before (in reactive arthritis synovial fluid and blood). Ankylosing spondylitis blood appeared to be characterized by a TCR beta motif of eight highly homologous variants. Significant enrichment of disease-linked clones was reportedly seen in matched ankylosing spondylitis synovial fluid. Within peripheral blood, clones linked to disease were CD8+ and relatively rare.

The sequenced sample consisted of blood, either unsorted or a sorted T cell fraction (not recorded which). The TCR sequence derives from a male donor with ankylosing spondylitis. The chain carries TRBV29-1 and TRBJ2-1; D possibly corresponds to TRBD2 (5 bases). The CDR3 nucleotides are TGCAGCGTAGCCGGACTCACCCAGCTCTTC. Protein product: CSVAGLTQLF.